This T cell receptor beta chain was sequenced during a study of blood T cell repertoires in COVID-19 (dated by TCRdb to 2020 to 2021). With regard to the full study: The collaborator samples originated in the United States, Italy and Spain and spanned the acute and convalescent phases of COVID-19. The prospective study material was composed of cDNA or gDNA derived from T cells, B-cell-depleted T cells, or PBMCs. Subjects who had been exposed to COVID-19, were actively infected with it, or had recovered from it provided the deeply sampled blood TCRbeta repertoires that made up the dataset. The repertoires were released in a freely available public database meant as a resource for research on the immune response to SARS-CoV-2. The samples were drawn from two sources: the first 160 participants of the ongoing ImmuneRACE study, and about 1,300 subjects contributed by 6 global collaborators. A de-identified subject ID, COVID-19 status, age in years and sex were almost always included in the sample metadata. Where available, HLA class I and class II types were taken from metadata supplied by the sample provider and were not determined by assay-based typing. The paper's findings and limits, for the study overall: The quantity of clinical and demographic metadata differed by source and by participant and was supplied without curation.

The immunoSEQ Assay, a bias-controlled multiplex PCR, was used to amplify TCRbeta CDR3 regions from genomic DNA. In the paper's pipeline: Nucleated cell counts per sample were estimated from amplification of reference gene primers within the assay. To quantify the absolute abundance of each unique TCRbeta CDR3 rearrangement, sequence reads were collapsed and filtered. Productive Simpson clonality was computed per sample as the square root of Simpson's diversity index over productive rearrangements. Here the immuneACCESS table is served through TCRdb, limited to in-frame sequences with V and J called. Missing clones are a known gap in these copies; in checked studies unresolved V genes cover under half, and the rest lacks a known reason. V, J and clone size are taken as reported in that table, and D and trimming were inferred from the DNA itself. Across this sample there are fewer than 300,000 clones, with over 75% seen only once. The ten largest make up about an eighth of the sample.

The collaborating institutions used their own protocols to collect whole blood in K2EDTA tubes. For TCRbeta analysis, collaborators shipped samples in one of three forms: frozen whole blood, isolated PBMCs, or DNA extracted from either of those sample types. The CDR3 spans 15 residues, from the cysteine through the phenylalanine. The kept DNA is CDR3 alone, 45 bases in frame from the first base. Between the V and J ends, shortened by 4 bases and 2 bases respectively, the junction contains 14 bases. CDR1 MDHEN and CDR2 SYDVKM are derived from the germline V gene. Concerning this clone itself: It lacks a known antigen. The sample holds no much larger clone one base away, and base qualities are not on file.

The chain couples TRBV28 to TRBJ1-2, with no D gene named confidently. The material sequenced was peripheral blood. This receptor was obtained from a human donor in a cohort sampled during active COVID-19. The CDR3 here reads CASSSPGSLNYGYTF. In nucleotides, the sequence is TGTGCCAGCAGTTCCCCGGGTTCCTTGAACTATGGCTACACCTTC.